A selection of T cell receptor beta chains follows, all from one sample in a study of regulatory T cells in long-lasting Graves disease. TCRdb redid the calling of the multiplex PCR reads with MiXCR, one entry per CDR3 protein. Of approximately 460,000 distinct CDR3 sequences listed, roughly 15% are singletons. This sample also appeared in a second study, on T cells in Graves' hyperthyroidism and ophthalmopathy.

The sample consisted of peripheral blood mononuclear cells (PBMCs), taken at new diagnosis, from a patient treated with antithyroid drugs. The source is a woman in her 30s with Graves disease. CDR3s include the opening cysteine and the closing phenylalanine or tryptophan. A D gene is named only where the DNA matches it firmly. Some rows have no size entry. The others give once, few or many, or a class for an expanded clone.

j_gene | d_gene | v_gene | abundance | CDR3aa | CDR3nt
TRBJ2-1 | NA | TRBV20-1 | NA | CSAYGPYNEQFF | TGCAGTGCCTACGGTCCTTACAATGAGCAGTTCTTC
TRBJ2-7 | NA | TRBV3-1 | few | CASSPSPFPAYEQYF | TGTGCCAGCAGCCCCTCCCCCTTTCCGGCCTACGAGCAGTACTTC
TRBJ2-1 | TRBD2 | TRBV6-2/TRBV6-3 | many | CASSYPRTSREQFF | TGTGCCAGCAGTTACCCCCGGACTAGTAGGGAGCAGTTCTTC
TRBJ2-3 | NA | TRBV4-2 | NA | CASSQVHGGRASTDTQYF | TGTGCCAGCAGCCAAGTCCACGGGGGGCGCGCTAGCACAGATACGCAGTATTTT
TRBJ2-1 | TRBD1 | TRBV7-9 | many | CASSLARTGVKFF | TGTGCCAGCAGCTTAGCGAGGACAGGGGTGAAGTTCTTC
TRBJ2-1 | NA | TRBV7-9 | many | CASSLQGGDHEQFF | TGTGCCAGCAGCTTACAGGGAGGTGACCATGAGCAGTTCTTC
TRBJ2-1 | TRBD2 | TRBV29-1 | many | CSAHVGTRYRNEQFF | TGCAGCGCCCACGTGGGGACTAGGTATCGAAATGAGCAGTTCTTC
TRBJ2-5 | NA | TRBV20-1 | NA | CSASGVGAETQYF | TGCAGTGCTAGTGGGGTTGGAGCGGAGACCCAGTACTTC
TRBJ2-7 | TRBD2 | TRBV12-3/TRBV12-4 | many | CASSFSGSRYEQYF | TGTGCCAGCAGTTTTAGCGGGAGTCGGTACGAGCAGTACTTC
TRBJ1-5 | NA | TRBV20-1 | NA | CSARRGSDQPQHF | TGCAGTGCTCGAAGGGGCTCCGATCAGCCCCAGCATTTT
TRBJ2-3 | TRBD2 | TRBV30 | many | CAWSTGRDTDTQYF | TGTGCCTGGAGTACGGGGAGGGACACAGATACGCAGTATTTT
TRBJ2-1 | NA | TRBV28 | many | CATRGLAEDEQFF | TGTGCCACCCGTGGCTTAGCTGAGGATGAGCAGTTCTTC
TRBJ1-5 | NA | TRBV18 | many | CASSVTGDQPQHF | TGTGCCAGCTCAGTCACAGGTGATCAGCCCCAGCATTTT
TRBJ2-4 | NA | TRBV15 | few | CATSSGAGSKNIQYF | TGTGCCACCAGCAGTGGGGCGGGATCCAAAAACATTCAGTACTTC
TRBJ2-5 | NA | TRBV12-5 | many | CASGLSLQETQYF | TGTGCTAGTGGTTTGTCCCTCCAAGAGACCCAGTACTTC
TRBJ2-5 | NA | TRBV15 | many | CATRLTGFGETQYF | TGTGCCACCAGATTAACGGGTTTCGGAGAGACCCAGTACTTC
TRBJ1-4 | TRBD1 | TRBV19 | NA | CASTMTGGSEKLFF | TGTGCCAGTACCATGACAGGGGGGAGCGAAAAACTGTTTTTT
TRBJ2-1 | TRBD1 | TRBV27 | many | CASSLQGDEQFF | TGTGCCAGCAGCTTACAGGGGGATGAGCAGTTCTTC
TRBJ2-1 | TRBD1 | TRBV29-1 | NA | CSFRGSGYNEQFF | TGCAGCTTCAGGGGGAGCGGTTACAATGAGCAGTTCTTC
TRBJ1-2 | TRBD1 | TRBV4-1 | NA | CASSQVHRGYYGYTF | TGCGCCAGCAGCCAAGTTCACAGGGGATACTATGGCTACACCTTC
TRBJ2-1 | NA | TRBV2 | many | CASSVGTEEQFF | TGTGCCAGCAGCGTTGGGACTGAGGAGCAGTTCTTC
TRBJ1-6 | NA | TRBV30 | many | CAWSARDDNSPLHF | TGTGCCTGGAGTGCCCGGGACGATAATTCACCCCTCCACTTT
TRBJ2-7 | TRBD2 | TRBV3-1 | many | CASSQGGLAGSYEQYF | TGTGCCAGCAGCCAAGGAGGACTAGCGGGCAGCTACGAGCAGTACTTC
TRBJ2-5 | NA | TRBV30 | many | CAWNQYQETQYF | TGTGCCTGGAACCAGTACCAAGAGACCCAGTACTTC
TRBJ2-5 | NA | TRBV6-1 | many | CASSQVRGQETQYF | TGTGCCAGCAGTCAAGTAAGGGGCCAAGAGACCCAGTACTTC
TRBJ2-3 | NA | TRBV20-1 | many | CSAVQGTDTQYF | TGCAGTGCCGTACAGGGCACAGATACGCAGTATTTT
TRBJ1-4 | NA | TRBV6-5 | NA | CASSYSLIGGAGRGEKLFF | TGTGCCAGCAGTTACTCCCTAATCGGGGGGGCTGGTCGAGGTGAAAAACTGTTTTTT
TRBJ2-1 | TRBD2 | TRBV11-2 | many | CASSSFGGRGHEQFF | TGTGCCAGCAGCTCTTTTGGCGGGAGGGGTCATGAGCAGTTCTTC
TRBJ2-7 | NA | TRBV20-1 | NA | CSARVDGYEQYF | TGCAGTGCTAGAGTTGACGGGTACGAGCAGTACTTC
TRBJ2-1 | NA | TRBV27 | NA | CASSFKGDGAPRNEQFF | TGTGCCAGCAGTTTTAAAGGGGACGGAGCTCCGCGCAATGAGCAGTTCTTC
TRBJ2-7 | TRBD2 | TRBV11-2 | NA | CASSLSAGGPYEQYF | TGTGCCAGCAGCTTATCAGCGGGAGGGCCGTACGAGCAGTACTTC
TRBJ2-7 | NA | TRBV7-2 | many | CASSFSLGKYEQYF | TGTGCCAGCAGCTTTAGCCTTGGGAAGTACGAGCAGTACTTC
TRBJ1-1 | NA | TRBV2 | many | CASSITLNTEAFF | TGTGCCAGCAGCATTACTCTGAACACTGAAGCTTTCTTT
TRBJ1-1 | NA | TRBV7-2 | NA | CASSPGTGNFVAFF | TGTGCCAGCAGCCCCGGGACCGGGAATTTTGTAGCTTTCTTT
TRBJ2-2 | NA | TRBV13 | NA | CATPGSEGGELFF | TGTGCCACCCCCGGGAGCGAGGGCGGGGAGCTGTTTTTT
TRBJ1-4 | NA | TRBV28 | many | CASSSPRGITNEKLFF | TGTGCCAGCAGTTCCCCGCGAGGGATCACAAATGAAAAACTGTTTTTT
TRBJ1-5 | NA | TRBV6-2/TRBV6-3 | NA | CASSYLQTDSNQPQHF | TGTGCCAGCAGTTATCTTCAGACGGATAGCAATCAGCCCCAGCATTTT